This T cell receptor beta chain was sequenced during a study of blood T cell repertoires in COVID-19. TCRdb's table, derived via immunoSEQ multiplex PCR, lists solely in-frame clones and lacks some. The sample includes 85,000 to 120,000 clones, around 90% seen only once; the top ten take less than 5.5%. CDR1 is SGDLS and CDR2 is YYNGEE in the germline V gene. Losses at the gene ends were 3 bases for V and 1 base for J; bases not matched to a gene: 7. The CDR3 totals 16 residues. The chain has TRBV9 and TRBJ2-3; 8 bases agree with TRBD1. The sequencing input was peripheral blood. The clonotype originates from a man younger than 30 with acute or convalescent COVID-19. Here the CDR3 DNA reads TGTGCCAGCAGCGCGTTCTCGGGACAGGGCACAGATACGCAGTATTTT. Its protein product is CASSAFSGQGTDTQYF.